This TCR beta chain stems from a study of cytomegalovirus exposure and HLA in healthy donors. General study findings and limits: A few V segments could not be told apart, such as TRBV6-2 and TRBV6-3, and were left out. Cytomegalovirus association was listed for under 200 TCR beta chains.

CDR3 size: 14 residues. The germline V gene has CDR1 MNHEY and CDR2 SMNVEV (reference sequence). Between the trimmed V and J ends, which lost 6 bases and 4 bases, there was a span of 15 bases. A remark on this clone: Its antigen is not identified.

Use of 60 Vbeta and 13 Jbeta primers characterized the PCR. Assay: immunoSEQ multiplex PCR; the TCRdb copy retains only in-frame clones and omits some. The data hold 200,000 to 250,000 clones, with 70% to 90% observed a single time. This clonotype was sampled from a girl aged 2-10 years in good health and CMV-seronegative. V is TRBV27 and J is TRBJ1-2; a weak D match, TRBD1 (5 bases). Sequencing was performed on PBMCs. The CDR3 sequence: CASSYLGGIYGYTF. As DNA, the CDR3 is TGTGCCAGCAGCTATCTGGGGGGGATCTATGGCTACACCTTC.